The 11 T cell receptor beta chains presented below share a single source sample, sequenced in a study of cytomegalovirus exposure and HLA in healthy donors (dated by TCRdb to 2015 to 2018). The library was prepared using the immunoSEQ multiplex PCR assay. For the multiplex PCR, a mixture combining 60 forward primers for TCR Vbeta segments and 13 reverse primers for TCR Jbeta segments was used. This is the immuneACCESS table as TCRdb keeps it, with only in-frame sequences that have V and J called. A part of the clones is gone; compared with another copy, unresolved V genes explain less than half, and the rest is unexplained. Counted in this sample were about 99,000 clones; almost 80% of them appeared once. Approximately 3.8% of the sample goes to the ten largest clones. Sequences were obtained from PBMCs. These receptors originate from a man in his forties or fifties in good health and CMV-seropositive.

The J gene is TRBJ1-1, the V gene TRBV11-2; possible D gene TRBD1, 5 bases. Germline lookup yields CDR1 SGHAT and CDR2 FQNNGV. The CDR3 runs to 14 residues. V dropped 1 base and J dropped 4 bases, with 10 bases sitting between them. This CDR3 is CASSLVLGGTEAFF. CDR3 nucleotide sequence: TGTGCCAGCAGCTTAGTTCTCGGGGGCACTGAAGCTTTCTTT.

The chain couples TRBV5-1 to TRBJ2-5, with 7 bases fitting TRBD2. The end of the DNA fits TRBJ2-7 better, so the J call may be wrong. Germline V CDR1 and CDR2: SGHRS, YFSETQ. The CDR3 runs 15 residues. CDR3 DNA sequence: TGCGCCAGCAGTCGGGGAGGGCCTCGCTCCTACGAGCAGTACTTC. This sequence encodes CASSRGGPRSYEQYF.

This chain uses TRBV11-2 with TRBJ2-3, with D tentatively TRBD2 (7 bases). The V gene lost 5 bases and the J gene lost 6 bases, with 21 bases spanning the gap. The CDR3 totals 16 residues. Germline values: CDR1 SGHAT, CDR2 FQNNGV. CDR3 protein: CASSPRWGGPRDTQYF. CDR3 coding DNA: TGTGCCAGCAGCCCGCGGTGGGGGGGGCCGCGGGATACGCAGTATTTT.

This clone was detected only once. The chain carries TRBV5-1 and TRBJ2-1; TRBD1 aligns across 9 bases. CDR1 and CDR2 from the germline V gene are SGHRS and YFSETQ. Trimming at V came to 0 bases and at J to 8 bases, leaving 6 bases not matched to a gene. This CDR3 is built from 15 residues. The CDR3 bases are TGCGCCAGCAGCTTGGCTCCTACAGGGGGCTATGAGCAGTTCTTC. Encoded protein: CASSLAPTGGYEQFF.

This clone was detected a few times. The chain carries TRBV5-4 and TRBJ2-7; 8 positions agree with TRBD1. Unmatched junction bases numbered 10, after V lost 4 bases and J lost 7 bases. CDR3 length equals 14 residues. CDR1 and CDR2 (germline): SGHNT, YYREEE (reference sequence). The CDR3 DNA is TGTGCCAGCAGCGGTCTTCAGGGGGCCCGGGAGCAGTACTTC. This gives the protein CASSGLQGAREQYF.

There are a few counts of this clone. The genes are TRBV5-5 and TRBJ1-6; D gene uncertain. The length of the CDR3 is 15 residues. Deletions cut 4 bases from V and 8 bases from J, with 16 bases between. In germline, CDR1 is SGHKS, CDR2 YYEKEE (reference sequence). The DNA for the CDR3 is TGTGCCAGCAGCCCGGGTGGCAGCGCCTATTCACCCCTCCACTTT. This sequence encodes CASSPGGSAYSPLHF.

The rearrangement joins TRBV5-1 to TRBJ1-4; 7 bases fit TRBD1. This CDR3 has 15 amino acids. Germline V CDR1 and CDR2: SGHRS, YFSETQ. V gave up 4 bases and J gave up 3 bases; unmatched junction bases: 6. The CDR3 is CASSAYRGPNEKLFF. CDR3 DNA sequence: TGCGCCAGCAGCGCGTACAGGGGACCTAATGAAAAACTGTTTTTT.

As to this clone: This sample includes further DNA sequences coding for the same CDR3. This chain connects TRBV5-4 to TRBJ2-1, with 7 bases matching TRBD1. The CDR3 loop spans 13 amino acids. Germline trimming cut 4 bases from V and 4 bases from J; bases unmatched to any gene: 2. Germline CDR1 reads SGHNT; CDR2 reads YYREEE (reference sequence). The chain's CDR3 is CASSPRGYNEQFF. For the CDR3, the DNA is TGTGCCAGCAGCCCCAGGGGGTACAATGAGCAGTTCTTC.

The chain is built from TRBV7-9 and TRBJ2-2; maybe TRBD2 (6 bases). The CDR3 covers 17 residues. Per the germline V gene, CDR1 is SEHNR and CDR2 is FQNEAQ (reference sequence). The V end lost 4 bases, the J end lost 8 bases, and 23 bases lay between the germline ends. Written as DNA, the CDR3 is TGTGCCAGCAGCTACCGCGGGACGGAAACGTTCTCAGGGGAGCTGTTTTTT. Translating it yields CASSYRGTETFSGELFF.

Only a few counts were recorded for this clone. The rearrangement links TRBV7-2 to TRBJ2-7; 9 bases match TRBD2. The junction had 5 bases not matched to a gene; V was cut back by 5 bases and J by 0 bases. Germline V gene lookup returns CDR1 SGHTA and CDR2 FQGNSA. The CDR3 sequence is 15 residues long. This CDR3 reads CASSQTSGSSYEQYF. The CDR3, as DNA: TGTGCCAGCAGCCAGACTAGCGGAAGCTCCTACGAGCAGTACTTC.

The gene calls are TRBV11-2 and TRBJ2-5; TRBD1 matches 9 bases. The CDR3 has 13 residues. Unmatched junction bases numbered 0, after V lost 4 bases and J lost 3 bases. CDR1 and CDR2 (germline): SGHAT, FQNNGV. The CDR3 protein is CASSWTGEETQYF. The CDR3 DNA sequence: TGTGCCAGCAGCTGGACAGGGGAAGAGACCCAGTACTTC.